This T cell receptor beta chain was sequenced in a study of blood T cell repertoires in COVID-19. As for the study in general: There were acute and convalescent COVID-19 samples, and they came from the United States, Italy and Spain. T cells, B-cell-depleted T cells, or PBMCs provided the cDNA or gDNA that served as material.

Original processing methods: How many nucleated cells were present was estimated from reference gene primer amplification. Some clones are missing from TCRdb's copy, which holds only in-frame ones; the method was immunoSEQ multiplex PCR. V, J and clone size derive from that table, while D and trimming were established from the DNA sequence. The data show around 100,000 clones, about 85% seen once. The CDR3 totals 19 residues. With V trimmed by 1 base and J by 0 bases, 10 bases remained unmatched. Germline CDR1 and CDR2: LNHNV and YYDKDF (reference sequence). The sample taken for sequencing was peripheral blood. The gene calls are TRBV15 and TRBJ2-5, with TRBD2 matching over 11 bases. This clonotype originated in a man aged 40-49 years with acute or convalescent COVID-19. This CDR3 reads CATSRAGLAGGRYQETQYF. The CDR3 nucleotides are TGTGCCACCAGCAGAGCGGGCCTAGCGGGGGGCCGGTACCAAGAGACCCAGTACTTC.